This T cell receptor beta chain comes out of a study of blood T cell repertoires in COVID-19. V was cut by 2 bases and J by 2 bases, with 19 bases left in between. The CDR3 runs 17 residues. Germline lookup yields CDR1 SGDLS and CDR2 YYNGEE. Enrolment of Seattle patients took place during active infection, and they were followed longitudinally. Using immunoSEQ multiplex PCR, the repertoire was profiled, and TCRdb retains in-frame clones only, with some absent. The repertoire holds some 520,000 clones, with 80% to 90% as singletons. The sequenced material came from peripheral blood. This clonotype originated in a man aged 18 to 29 with COVID-19, enrolled during active disease. The J gene is TRBJ1-1, the V gene TRBV9, with D tentatively TRBD1 (5 bases). This chain's CDR3 is CASSVLPGDRKNTEAFF. Written as DNA, the CDR3 is TGTGCCAGCAGCGTTCTTCCCGGAGACAGAAAAAACACTGAAGCTTTCTTT.